This T cell receptor beta chain was documented in a study of cytomegalovirus exposure and HLA in healthy donors. Study overall: As an earlier analysis found, some 170 million T cells yielded 95 million to 130 million unique TCR beta sequences.

This CDR3 is 13 amino acids long. Trimming cost V 6 bases and J 4 bases, with 12 bases left between them. Germline CDR1 reads MNHNY; CDR2 reads SVGAGI (reference sequence). This clone appeared once. Antigen specificity is unknown. PCR used 60 Vbeta primers and 13 Jbeta primers. Repertoires were generated with immunoSEQ multiplex PCR, while TCRdb's copy carries only in-frame clones and drops some. Of 130,000 or so clones detected, 75% to 90% appear once; the ten largest clones hold about 1.5%. Study observations and caveats: A highly shared variant cluster was judged a likely technical artifact.

The receptor comes from a man in his forties in good health and CMV-seronegative. This chain uses TRBV6-6 with TRBJ1-2; TRBD1 is a possible D gene (6 bases). Material: PBMCs. The CDR3 DNA reads TGTGCCAGCAGAACGGGGGGGCTCTATGGCTACACCTTC. Encoded protein: CASRTGGLYGYTF.